This T cell receptor (beta chain) was captured in a study of blood T cell repertoires in COVID-19. Study context: Both acute and convalescent COVID-19 samples were obtained from the United States, Italy and Spain. In each case, the material was cDNA or gDNA derived from T cells, B-cell-depleted T cells, or PBMCs.

V dropped 8 bases and J dropped 0 bases, with 10 bases sitting between them. Germline lookup yields CDR1 MNHNY and CDR2 SVGAGI (reference sequence). The CDR3 loop spans 14 amino acids. Sequenced by immunoSEQ multiplex PCR; TCRdb stores in-frame clones only, minus some. The sample carries fewer than 350,000 clones, about 87% recorded once. The TCR was taken from a woman in her fifties or sixties who had recovered from COVID-19. Sample: peripheral blood. This chain uses TRBV6-6 with TRBJ2-2; possibly TRBD1 for D (6 bases). Written as DNA, the CDR3 is TGTGCCAGCGGGGGCACCTCGAACACCGGGGAGCTGTTTTTT. Translated, it gives CASGGTSNTGELFF.